This TCR beta chain was sequenced during a study of T-cell reconstitution after alpha-beta-depleted transplantation in children. TCRbeta library construction was performed incorporating unique molecular identifiers. One entry per CDR3 protein, called by TCRdb with MiXCR from the PCR reads. The table records about 540,000 distinct CDR3 sequences, about a sixth of them present only once. The CDR3 runs to 14 residues. Trimming took off 5 bases at V and 5 bases at J, with 15 bases between the two ends. CDR1 is SEHNR, CDR2 FQNEAQ, per germline (reference sequence). Only a few counts were recorded for this clonotype.

Here the sequenced sample was PBMCs from the stem cell graft donor, taken from the stem cell graft. The chain employs TRBV7-9 and TRBJ1-1; possible D gene TRBD1, 6 bases. The sequence was collected from a human donor who donated a stem cell graft to a child with acute lymphoblastic leukemia. CDR3 in DNA: TGTGCCAGCAGCCCTCAGGGGAGAGGGACTGAAGCTTTCTTT. Translated: CASSPQGRGTEAFF. Together with reference TRBV7-9 and TRBJ1-1, the CDR3 gives the full variable domain: DTGVSQNPRHKITKRGQNVTFRCDPISEHNRLYWYRQTLGQGPEFLTYFQNEAQLEKSRLLSDRFSAERPKGSFSTLEIQRTEQGDSAMYLCASSPQGRGTEAFFGQGTRLTVV.